The T cell receptor (beta chain) described here comes from a study of cytomegalovirus exposure and HLA in healthy donors. Overall study results and limits: Later analysis placed DRB1 highest and HLA-C lowest in TCR association rates, which differed by HLA locus. It was assumed in the presence/absence analyses that sequencing depth was roughly uniform across donors.

Primers included in the PCR were 60 Vbeta and 13 Jbeta primers. TCRdb's copy holds only in-frame clones and misses some; the assay was immunoSEQ multiplex PCR. The sample includes under 150,000 clones, 65% seen only once; the top ten take 8% to 9.5%. This clone was counted only a few times. Its antigen is unknown. Sequenced input: PBMCs. This clonotype was sampled from a woman in her forties in good health and CMV-seropositive.

The CDR3 is CAGHGTGELFF. Written as DNA, the CDR3 is TGTGCCGGACATGGTACCGGGGAGCTGTTTTTT. V usage is TRBV7-9 and J usage is TRBJ2-2; D might be TRBD1 (5 bases). CDR3 size: 11 residues. Trimming stripped 11 bases from V and 5 bases from J, with 9 bases between. CDR1 and CDR2 from the germline V gene are SEHNR and FQNEAQ (reference sequence).